This T cell receptor beta chain was identified during a study of technical replicates of blood from a handful of donors. Germline lookup yields CDR1 SQVTM and CDR2 ANQGSEA. The CDR3 spans 15 residues. The V and J ends lost 1 base and 0 bases, in that order; junction bases with no gene match: 5. Repertoires were generated with immunoSEQ multiplex PCR, while TCRdb's copy carries only in-frame clones and drops some. The repertoire holds about 70,000 clones, with roughly 96% as singletons. The chain employs TRBV29-1 and TRBJ2-7; 8 bases map to TRBD2. The sequenced sample consisted of T cells isolated from PBMCs. This clonotype originated in a human donor in good health. The CDR3 loop reads CSVEGGRGGSYEQYF. CDR3 nucleotide sequence: TGCAGCGTTGAAGGGGGTCGGGGGGGCTCCTACGAGCAGTACTTC.